Listed here are 2 T cell receptor delta chains from one sample, sequenced in a study of γδ T cells in repeated Plasmodium falciparum infection. TCRdb reanalyzed the multiplex PCR reads using CATT. The sample lists some 100,000 delta-chain clones, more than 1.4% seen once, with around 8.3% in the top ten. Vgamma9/Vdelta2+ and Vdelta2-negative gammadelta T cells were flow-sorted from PBMC for bulk sequencing. The specimen was gamma-delta T cells from blood. These receptors all come from a pool of human donors (malaria-infected and uninfected, not separated).

As for this clone: This sequence may be a read error, since a much larger clone differs from it by one base. In the same sample, other DNA sequences code for this CDR3. The V call is TRDV1, the J call TRDJ1, with a possible D match to TRDD3 (5 bases). Germline V gene data show CDR1 as TSWWSYY and CDR2 as QGS. This CDR3 has 14 amino acids. The CDR3 DNA sequence: TGTGCTCTTGGGATCCTGGGTTGCACCGACAAACTCATCTTT. As protein: CALGILGCTDKLIF.

A word on this clone: The protein TCRdb lists belongs to a much larger clone and differs from this DNA's translation at residue 5, which points to a read error; the protein shown is made from the DNA. The genes are TRDV1 and TRDJ1; 7 positions agree with TRDD3. Germline-derived CDR1 and CDR2 are TSWWSYY and QGS. The CDR3 spans 15 residues. The CDR3 region has the DNA TGTGCCCTTGGGAAACTTCCCCGGAACTGGGGTTTACTCATCTTT. Translation gives CALGKLPRNWGLLIF.